This T cell receptor beta chain was obtained from a study of blood T cells in healthy people across ages. General observations from the study: Donor CMV status was unknown, possibly confounding expanded clonotype changes.

With respect to this clonotype: The target antigen is unknown.

It was with a sample-barcoded 5' primer and a J-beta primer mix that a second PCR of about 7 to 12 cycles was run. A single record per CDR3 protein comes from TCRdb applying MiXCR to the 5' RACE reads. The data hold 890,000 or so distinct CDR3 sequences, with approximately 59% observed a single time. Donors were healthy Caucasian individuals from Russia aged about 6 to 90. The CDR3 is made up of 18 amino acids. The germline V gene has CDR1 MDHEN and CDR2 SYDVKM. V lost 1 base to trimming and J lost 5 bases, with 24 bases between them. The specimen sequenced was blood. V is TRBV28 and J is TRBJ2-7, with a possible D match to TRBD2 (7 bases). This TCR came from a man aged 25-45 years in good health. CDR3 coding DNA: TGTGCCAGCAGTTTATCGGGGGGCTTGGGCTCTGTATCCGACGAGCAGTACTTC. Amino acid sequence: CASSLSGGLGSVSDEQYF.